These T cell receptor beta chains were read from a single sample in a study of post-analysis software for immune sequencing data. TCRdb reprocessed the PCR reads via MiXCR and lists one record per CDR3 protein. The sample lists around 710,000 distinct CDR3 sequences, about 43% occurring once. Input material: blood. The receptors here all came from a girl aged 10-17 years with multiple sclerosis. Both conserved end residues are part of each CDR3. The order of the fields is V gene, J gene, D gene, clone size, CDR3 protein, CDR3 DNA. A D gene is named only where the DNA matches it firmly. Clone size is given for some rows only: seen once, a few or many times, or a class if the clone is expanded.

V gene: TRBV4-2; J gene: TRBJ2-3; D gene: NA; clone size: NA; CDR3 protein: CASSQVDTRRGTQYF; CDR3 DNA: TGTGCCAGCAGCCAAGTGGACACCCGAAGGGGTACGCAGTATTTT
V gene: TRBV7-2; J gene: TRBJ1-1; D gene: NA; clone size: NA; CDR3 protein: CASSGTGRVTEAFF; CDR3 DNA: TGTGCCAGCAGCGGAACGGGACGTGTCACTGAAGCTTTCTTT
V gene: TRBV10-3; J gene: TRBJ1-4; D gene: NA; clone size: few; CDR3 protein: CAIAGSDEKLFF; CDR3 DNA: TGTGCCATTGCGGGGAGTGACGAAAAACTGTTTTTT
V gene: TRBV5-1; J gene: TRBJ2-1; D gene: TRBD2; clone size: NA; CDR3 protein: CASSFTSGYNNEQFF; CDR3 DNA: TGCGCCAGCAGCTTCACTAGCGGGTATAACAATGAGCAGTTCTTC
V gene: TRBV4-2; J gene: TRBJ2-1; D gene: NA; clone size: NA; CDR3 protein: CASSQETDEQFF; CDR3 DNA: TGTGCCAGCAGCCAAGAGACCGATGAGCAGTTCTTC
V gene: TRBV20-1; J gene: TRBJ2-3; D gene: NA; clone size: once; CDR3 protein: CSAKATVLPDTQYF; CDR3 DNA: TGCAGTGCCAAAGCTACAGTCCTACCTGATACGCAGTATTTT
V gene: TRBV7-9; J gene: TRBJ2-5; D gene: NA; clone size: NA; CDR3 protein: CASSVGVKETQYF; CDR3 DNA: TGTGCCAGCAGCGTGGGGGTAAAAGAGACCCAGTACTTC
V gene: TRBV27; J gene: TRBJ2-7; D gene: TRBD1; clone size: NA; CDR3 protein: CASSQRAGGQEQYF; CDR3 DNA: TGTGCCAGCAGTCAAAGGGCAGGGGGCCAGGAGCAGTACTTC
V gene: TRBV7-9; J gene: TRBJ1-2; D gene: NA; clone size: NA; CDR3 protein: CASSLGVGDADAYGYTF; CDR3 DNA: TGTGCCAGCAGCTTAGGGGTGGGGGACGCGGACGCCTATGGCTACACCTTC
V gene: TRBV6-6; J gene: TRBJ1-1; D gene: NA; clone size: NA; CDR3 protein: CASSYSTGQGTEAFF; CDR3 DNA: TGTGCCAGCAGTTACAGTACAGGGCAGGGCACTGAAGCTTTCTTT
V gene: TRBV4-3; J gene: TRBJ2-1; D gene: TRBD2; clone size: few; CDR3 protein: CASSQWLADSYNEQFF; CDR3 DNA: TGCGCCAGCAGCCAATGGCTAGCGGACTCCTACAATGAGCAGTTCTTC
V gene: TRBV6-6; J gene: TRBJ2-1; D gene: NA; clone size: NA; CDR3 protein: CASGTSAKNEQFF; CDR3 DNA: TGTGCCAGCGGGACGTCTGCCAAAAATGAGCAGTTCTTC
V gene: TRBV4-2; J gene: TRBJ2-5; D gene: TRBD2; clone size: NA; CDR3 protein: CASSQVGGYQETQYF; CDR3 DNA: TGTGCCAGCAGCCAGGTGGGAGGGTACCAAGAGACCCAGTACTTC
V gene: TRBV7-9; J gene: TRBJ1-5; D gene: TRBD1; clone size: NA; CDR3 protein: CASSFWRATEGAQPQHF; CDR3 DNA: TGTGCCAGCAGCTTTTGGCGGGCGACGGAGGGGGCCCAGCCCCAGCATTTT
V gene: TRBV9; J gene: TRBJ1-1; D gene: NA; clone size: NA; CDR3 protein: CASSVERATEAFF; CDR3 DNA: TGTGCCAGCAGCGTAGAGAGGGCTACTGAAGCTTTCTTT
V gene: TRBV20-1; J gene: TRBJ2-7; D gene: NA; clone size: NA; CDR3 protein: CSAIKGPYEQYF; CDR3 DNA: TGCAGTGCTATTAAGGGACCCTACGAGCAGTACTTC
V gene: TRBV5-1; J gene: TRBJ2-7; D gene: TRBD2; clone size: NA; CDR3 protein: CASSLVPSGKSAYEQYF; CDR3 DNA: TGCGCCAGCAGCTTGGTCCCTAGCGGGAAGTCGGCCTACGAGCAGTACTTC
V gene: TRBV24-1; J gene: TRBJ2-3; D gene: TRBD1; clone size: NA; CDR3 protein: CATSGWDRGPTDTQYF; CDR3 DNA: TGTGCCACCAGTGGCTGGGACAGGGGGCCCACAGATACGCAGTATTTT
V gene: TRBV7-9; J gene: TRBJ2-7; D gene: NA; clone size: NA; CDR3 protein: CASSFPGTASYEQYF; CDR3 DNA: TGTGCCAGCAGCTTCCCCGGGACGGCCTCCTACGAGCAGTACTTC
V gene: TRBV11-2; J gene: TRBJ1-2; D gene: TRBD1; clone size: NA; CDR3 protein: CASSFIPKQGVYGYTF; CDR3 DNA: TGTGCCAGCAGCTTTATCCCTAAACAGGGGGTGTATGGCTACACCTTC
V gene: TRBV28; J gene: TRBJ1-2; D gene: NA; clone size: few; CDR3 protein: CASTGARTAGSYGYTF; CDR3 DNA: TGTGCCAGCACCGGAGCTAGGACGGCCGGTAGTTATGGCTACACCTTC
V gene: TRBV29-1; J gene: TRBJ2-1; D gene: TRBD1; clone size: few; CDR3 protein: CSVEPPRDSINEQFF; CDR3 DNA: TGCAGCGTTGAACCGCCCAGGGACAGCATCAATGAGCAGTTCTTC
V gene: TRBV2; J gene: TRBJ2-3; D gene: TRBD2; clone size: NA; CDR3 protein: CASSEAKLAGGGDTQYF; CDR3 DNA: TGTGCCAGCAGTGAAGCGAAACTAGCGGGAGGTGGAGATACGCAGTATTTT
V gene: TRBV7-3; J gene: TRBJ2-3; D gene: TRBD2; clone size: few; CDR3 protein: CASSSAGGIDTQYF; CDR3 DNA: TGTGCCAGCAGTTCAGCGGGAGGGATAGATACGCAGTATTTT
V gene: TRBV7-8; J gene: TRBJ2-7; D gene: NA; clone size: NA; CDR3 protein: CASSPFRGRDEQYF; CDR3 DNA: TGTGCCAGCAGCCCTTTCCGGGGGCGAGACGAGCAGTACTTC
V gene: TRBV20-1; J gene: TRBJ2-7; D gene: TRBD1; clone size: NA; CDR3 protein: CSAASHRGPYEQYF; CDR3 DNA: TGCAGTGCTGCTTCCCACAGGGGGCCCTACGAGCAGTACTTC
V gene: TRBV28; J gene: TRBJ2-1; D gene: NA; clone size: NA; CDR3 protein: CASSSPERRRFF; CDR3 DNA: TGTGCCAGCAGTTCCCCCGAGCGGCGCAGGTTCTTC
V gene: TRBV20-1; J gene: TRBJ2-1; D gene: TRBD2; clone size: NA; CDR3 protein: CSASATSGLGEQFF; CDR3 DNA: TGCAGTGCTAGCGCAACTAGCGGGCTCGGGGAGCAGTTCTTC
V gene: TRBV10-3; J gene: TRBJ2-1; D gene: TRBD2; clone size: few; CDR3 protein: CAIKTTSGREDEQFF; CDR3 DNA: TGTGCCATCAAAACGACTAGCGGGAGAGAGGATGAGCAGTTCTTC
V gene: TRBV7-8; J gene: TRBJ2-7; D gene: NA; clone size: NA; CDR3 protein: CASSSYSGHTYERYF; CDR3 DNA: TGTGCCAGCAGCTCATATTCGGGACACACCTACGAGCGGTACTTC
V gene: TRBV29-1; J gene: TRBJ2-7; D gene: TRBD2; clone size: NA; CDR3 protein: CSVERASGNYEQYF; CDR3 DNA: TGCAGCGTTGAAAGGGCTAGCGGGAACTACGAGCAGTACTTC
V gene: TRBV5-1; J gene: TRBJ1-2; D gene: NA; clone size: few; CDR3 protein: CASSLANSGGYGYTF; CDR3 DNA: TGCGCCAGCAGCTTGGCCAACTCAGGAGGATATGGCTACACCTTC
V gene: TRBV6-5; J gene: TRBJ2-1; D gene: NA; clone size: few; CDR3 protein: CASSYVPGVNEQFF; CDR3 DNA: TGTGCCAGCAGTTACGTACCTGGGGTCAATGAGCAGTTCTTC
V gene: TRBV3-1; J gene: TRBJ1-1; D gene: NA; clone size: NA; CDR3 protein: CASSQTAMNTEAFF; CDR3 DNA: TGTGCCAGCAGCCAAACGGCAATGAACACTGAAGCTTTCTTT
V gene: TRBV6-1; J gene: TRBJ2-7; D gene: TRBD1; clone size: NA; CDR3 protein: CASTQWDRETGEQYF; CDR3 DNA: TGTGCCAGCACTCAATGGGACAGGGAGACAGGGGAGCAGTACTTC
V gene: TRBV9; J gene: TRBJ2-1; D gene: NA; clone size: few; CDR3 protein: CASSVIPRDEQFF; CDR3 DNA: TGTGCCAGCAGCGTAATCCCCCGGGATGAGCAGTTCTTC
V gene: TRBV27; J gene: TRBJ2-5; D gene: TRBD2; clone size: NA; CDR3 protein: CASSLVAGAMEQYF; CDR3 DNA: TGTGCCAGCAGTTTGGTAGCGGGAGCCATGGAGCAGTACTTC
V gene: TRBV20-1; J gene: TRBJ1-1; D gene: NA; clone size: NA; CDR3 protein: CSAKTTGTEAFF; CDR3 DNA: TGCAGTGCTAAGACAACAGGCACTGAAGCTTTCTTT
V gene: TRBV9; J gene: TRBJ2-1; D gene: NA; clone size: few; CDR3 protein: CASSVAQYNEQFF; CDR3 DNA: TGTGCCAGCAGCGTAGCCCAATACAATGAGCAGTTCTTC
V gene: TRBV20-1; J gene: TRBJ2-1; D gene: TRBD1; clone size: NA; CDR3 protein: CSASALSRGYNEQFF; CDR3 DNA: TGCAGTGCTAGCGCGCTAAGCAGGGGGTACAATGAGCAGTTCTTC
V gene: TRBV12-3/TRBV12-4; J gene: TRBJ2-1; D gene: NA; clone size: NA; CDR3 protein: CASTQTTPSYNEQFF; CDR3 DNA: TGTGCCAGCACGCAGACTACCCCCTCCTACAATGAGCAGTTCTTC
V gene: TRBV28; J gene: TRBJ2-3; D gene: TRBD2; clone size: NA; CDR3 protein: CASSLMRPGGRVTDTQYF; CDR3 DNA: TGTGCCAGCAGTTTGATGCGGCCGGGGGGGCGGGTCACAGATACGCAGTATTTT
V gene: TRBV18; J gene: TRBJ1-1; D gene: TRBD1; clone size: NA; CDR3 protein: CASSPGQGANTEAFF; CDR3 DNA: TGTGCCAGCTCACCGGGACAGGGGGCGAACACTGAAGCTTTCTTT
V gene: TRBV7-9; J gene: TRBJ2-4; D gene: NA; clone size: once; CDR3 protein: CVSSLEAGTKNIQYF; CDR3 DNA: TGTGTCAGCAGCTTAGAGGCGGGGACCAAAAACATTCAGTACTTC
V gene: TRBV4-1; J gene: TRBJ2-1; D gene: TRBD2; clone size: NA; CDR3 protein: CASSQEGRTSGTEQFF; CDR3 DNA: TGCGCCAGCAGCCAAGAGGGGCGGACTAGCGGGACTGAGCAGTTCTTC
V gene: TRBV27; J gene: TRBJ1-4; D gene: NA; clone size: NA; CDR3 protein: CASSLLGAREKLFF; CDR3 DNA: TGTGCCAGCAGTTTATTGGGGGCCCGGGAAAAACTGTTTTTT
V gene: TRBV20-1; J gene: TRBJ2-7; D gene: NA; clone size: once; CDR3 protein: CSATRSSSPYEQYF; CDR3 DNA: TGCAGCGCTACCCGATCTAGCTCTCCCTACGAGCAGTACTTC
V gene: TRBV10-3; J gene: TRBJ2-7; D gene: TRBD1; clone size: NA; CDR3 protein: CAIRDRGQGKEQYF; CDR3 DNA: TGTGCCATCAGAGACCGAGGACAGGGGAAAGAGCAGTACTTC
V gene: TRBV5-1; J gene: TRBJ1-2; D gene: TRBD1; clone size: NA; CDR3 protein: CASSLTPGTGYGYTF; CDR3 DNA: TGCGCCAGCAGCTTAACTCCCGGGACAGGCTATGGCTACACCTTC
V gene: TRBV20-1; J gene: TRBJ2-7; D gene: NA; clone size: NA; CDR3 protein: CSAREIARPEQVLYEQYF; CDR3 DNA: TGCAGTGCTAGAGAGATCGCCCGTCCGGAACAGGTTCTCTACGAGCAGTACTTC
V gene: TRBV7-9; J gene: TRBJ2-1; D gene: NA; clone size: NA; CDR3 protein: CASSLMFRAPNEQFF; CDR3 DNA: TGTGCCAGCAGCTTAATGTTCCGAGCCCCCAATGAGCAGTTCTTC
V gene: TRBV7-2; J gene: TRBJ2-7; D gene: TRBD1; clone size: few; CDR3 protein: CASSLRDGQAYEQYF; CDR3 DNA: TGTGCCAGCAGCTTAAGGGATGGACAGGCCTACGAGCAGTACTTC